This T cell receptor (beta chain) was profiled in a study of shared clonotypes between healthy human individuals. The CDR3 consists of 14 residues. Germline loops: CDR1 KGHSH, CDR2 LQKENI. V was trimmed by 3 bases and J by 6 bases, leaving 14 bases between them. Sequencing used immunoSEQ multiplex PCR; TCRdb keeps in-frame clones, though not all of them. The repertoire includes about 2 million clones, 85% to 95% of them detected once, and about 0.13% sits in the top ten. The receptor was derived from a man between 18 and 29 years old in good health. The gene calls are TRBV18 and TRBJ2-5; TRBD1 or TRBD2 may be the D gene (5 bases each). Sequenced sample: naive CD4+ T cells sorted from blood. Regarding subset: CD45RA+ positively selected. The CDR3 spells CASSPGTVGQTQYF. The CDR3 DNA reads TGTGCCAGCTCACCGGGGACGGTGGGTCAGACCCAGTACTTC.